This T cell receptor (beta chain) emerged from a study of blood T cell repertoires in COVID-19. Sequencing used immunoSEQ multiplex PCR; TCRdb keeps in-frame clones, though not all of them. The data hold fewer than 250,000 clones, with 75% to 85% observed a single time. This clone was recorded once. V was clipped by 4 bases and J by 9 bases, with 9 bases between them. This CDR3 has 12 amino acids. Germline CDR1 and CDR2: SNHLY and FYNNEI. Input material: peripheral blood. The chain links TRBV2 to TRBJ2-2; perhaps TRBD1 as D (6 bases). The clonotype was recovered from a man in his 60s with acute or convalescent COVID-19. The CDR3 bases are TGTGCCAGCAGTGGTTGGGACAGGGAGCTGTTTTTT. Protein sequence: CASSGWDRELFF.